This is a list of T cell receptor beta chains from one sample in a study of blood T cell repertoires in COVID-19. Clones were sequenced by immunoSEQ multiplex PCR, and TCRdb holds only the in-frame ones, with some missing. Of fewer than 150,000 clones in the sample, 70% to 90% are singletons; the top ten hold roughly 18%. Sequenced: peripheral blood. These TCRs come from a woman aged 45-65 years who had recovered from COVID-19. Both conserved end residues are part of each CDR3.

>TRBV11-3|TRBJ1-5
CASSLYGSAQHF
>TRBV7-3|TRBJ2-1
CASSLSLPLAANEQFF
>TRBV6-5|TRBJ2-7
CASSYSGTGIYEQYF
>TRBV12-5|TRBJ2-2
CASGLTPDGRVGTGELFF
>TRBV10-3|TRBJ2-7
CAISKNSGRLTYEQYF
>TRBV4-1|TRBJ1-3
CASSQDFQGAGNTIYF
>TRBV6-5|TRBJ1-4
CASSYSGAEKLFF
>TRBV7-7|TRBJ2-2
CASSLGAGGNTGELFF
>TRBV28|TRBJ2-1
CASRKQGAAQFF
>TRBV15|TRBJ2-5
CATSRASQETQYF
>TRBV7-9|TRBJ1-2
CASSLSAHRGATGYTF
>TRBV11-3|TRBJ1-1
CASSLSGTGNTEAFF
>TRBV24-1|TRBJ2-6
CATSDPDRTLASGANVLTF
>TRBV5-1|TRBJ1-1
CASSSQGAEAFF
>TRBV5-4|TRBJ2-3
CASSLALAGGLTDTQYF
>TRBV6-5|TRBJ2-7
CASSGEQTFFSEQYF
>TRBV24-1|TRBJ1-2
CATSEPGQGDRGYTF
>TRBV10-3|TRBJ1-1
CAISERGQLTEAFF
>TRBV7-9|TRBJ2-1
CASSRVESSYNEQFF
>TRBV19|TRBJ1-5
CASSIEAREGNQPQHF
>TRBV7-3|TRBJ2-7
CASSLTTGGGSGAEQYF
>TRBV2|TRBJ2-5
CASRAGTASETQYF
>TRBV2|TRBJ1-5
CASSPQETGLGQPQHF
>TRBV7-2|TRBJ2-5
CASNKRLAGGGETQYF
>TRBV7-8|TRBJ2-1
CASSPRITSGRGNEQFF
>TRBV7-9|TRBJ2-1
CASSLYLGNEQFF
>TRBV5-4|TRBJ2-3
CASGKVAGLGTDTQYF
>TRBV29-1|TRBJ2-7
CSVSPVGLGTRKEQYF
>TRBV7-9|TRBJ1-5
CASSPMTAKPQHF
>TRBV3-1/TRBV3-2|TRBJ2-7
CASSQARASSYEQYF
>TRBV5-1|TRBJ1-2
CASSSGGPYGYTF
>TRBV11-2|TRBJ1-1
CASSSLTRARGTEAFF
>TRBV5-1|TRBJ2-7
CASSSLAGADEQYF
>TRBV6-5|TRBJ2-1
CASSYFLAGMNEQFF
>TRBV4-1|TRBJ2-1
CASSRDIEQFF
>TRBV6-1|TRBJ1-5
CASSDGQAYQPQHF
>TRBV2|TRBJ1-5
CASRETGNQPQHF
>TRBV11-3|TRBJ2-1
CASSLGSREQFF
>TRBV7-2|TRBJ1-1
CASIRNRDRGSEAFF
>TRBV12-3/TRBV12-4|TRBJ1-6
CASSAPLGSPLHF
>TRBV18|TRBJ2-7
CASSTTAGEQYF
>TRBV5-1|TRBJ2-1
CASIPTAGSYNEQFF
>TRBV11-2|TRBJ2-2
CASSLGLAGGLDTGELFF
>TRBV12-5|TRBJ2-7
CASGSHPETAYEQYF
>TRBV7-2|TRBJ2-6
CASTRGGESGANVLTF